The sequence of this TCR beta chain was determined in a study of blood T cell repertoires in COVID-19. Turning to the study itself: The study drew acute and convalescent COVID-19 samples from the United States, Italy and Spain. The analysed material was cDNA or gDNA that came from T cells, B-cell-depleted T cells, or PBMCs.

In the original workflow: Estimated nucleated cell counts came from reference gene primer amplification. Produced via immunoSEQ multiplex PCR; TCRdb's table is partial and in-frame only. V and J calls and clone size are copied from that table; D and trimming were computed from the DNA. The sample lists around 220,000 clones, roughly 87% occurring once. Germline CDR1 ENHRY, CDR2 SYGVKD. The CDR3 covers 17 residues. V lost 0 bases and J lost 1; bases outside the gene matches: 1. This clonotype was obtained from a man aged 35 to 55 with active or convalescent COVID-19. The V gene is TRBV10-3, the J gene TRBJ2-2; 11 bases match TRBD2. Sequencing was done on a sample of peripheral blood. CDR3 in DNA: TGTGCCATCAGTGAGTCCCTAGCGGGGGGGAACACCGGGGAGCTGTTTTTT. This encodes CAISESLAGGNTGELFF.